The present T cell receptor beta chain was sequenced within a study of early T cells in non-severe SARS-CoV-2 infection (dated by TCRdb to 2020 to 2023). About the full investigation: Because TCR sequencing relied on bulk RNA taken from unsorted whole blood, pairing of alpha and beta chains was not possible. The study at large found these results: VDJdb matching was skewed toward anti-spike CD8 responses and likely underestimated virus-specific expansions by missing private and CD4 specificities.

The germline V gene (reference sequence) specifies SEHNR as CDR1 and FQNEAQ as CDR2. Including cysteine and phenylalanine, the CDR3 has 14 amino acids. Only the CDR3 DNA is retained, 42 bases long and in frame from the first base. At the junction V is shortened by 6 bases and J by 0 bases, with 10 bases in between. Receptors were amplified or captured by 5' RACE. For sequencing, a NextSeq 500 was employed. Unique molecular identifiers were attached to individual cDNA molecules in the TCR library protocol so that sequencing error and PCR bias could be corrected. TCR alpha and beta chains were both sequenced, and the abundances of alpha and beta sequences in each sample were closely correlated with each other. The study's own analysis went as follows. Decombinator V4 was used to annotate TCR sequences for V gene, J gene and CDR3. TCRs were defined as expanded if a significant change between any two time points was detected under a Poisson model with p below 0.0001. Abundances of TCRs were expressed as counts per million after normalisation to the total number of TCRs sequenced in each sample. TRAV1-2 paired with TRAJ12, TRAJ20 or TRAJ33 defined MAIT TCRs, while TRAV10 paired with TRAJ18 defined iNKT TCRs. VDJdb, accessed 1 November 2021, was searched for CMV, EBV and SARS-CoV-2 annotated TCRs, with TCRs annotated for multiple antigens excluded. The public reads were run again by TCRdb, first through fastp at Q25 and then through MiXCR, and only productive beta chains were kept. Rows with one shared CDR3 protein collapse into an entry with the most common genes and DNA. In this record, the V and J calls reflect TCRdb's handling and not the investigators' own analysis. A total of roughly 88,000 distinct CDR3 sequences appear in this sample, 14% of them only once. The leading ten clones occupy under 6.5% of the sample.

Set within a cohort of healthcare workers in London, UK, this nested case-control study involved weekly PCR testing of nasopharyngeal swabs along with blood sampling. Healthcare workers were recruited between 23 and 31 March 2020, during the week of the UK lockdown, and were followed weekly for up to roughly 15 weeks. In the case of this clonotype: No antigen is known for it. No much larger clonotype is one base removed from it; base qualities were not supplied.

Sequencing was performed on whole blood. The source of this sequence is an adult who was a healthcare worker with PCR-confirmed SARS-CoV-2 infection or an uninfected control (not recorded which). Here the chain combines TRBV7-9 and TRBJ2-3, with no confident D gene call. The CDR3 reads CASSGDLSTDTQYF. The sequenced DNA is TGTGCCAGCAGTGGCGACCTTAGCACAGATACGCAGTATTTT.